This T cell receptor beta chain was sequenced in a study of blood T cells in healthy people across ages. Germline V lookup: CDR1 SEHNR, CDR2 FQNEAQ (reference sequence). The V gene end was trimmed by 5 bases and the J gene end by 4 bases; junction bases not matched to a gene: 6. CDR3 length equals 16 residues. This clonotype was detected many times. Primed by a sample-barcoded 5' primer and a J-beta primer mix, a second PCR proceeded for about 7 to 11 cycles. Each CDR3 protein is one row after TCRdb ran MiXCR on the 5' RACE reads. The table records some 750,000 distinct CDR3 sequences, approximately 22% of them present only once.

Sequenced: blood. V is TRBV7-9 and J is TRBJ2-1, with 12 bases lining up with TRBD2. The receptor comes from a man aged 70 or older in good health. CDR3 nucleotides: TGTGCCAGCAGCCTCGCCGGGACTAGCGGGTACAATGAGCAGTTCTTC. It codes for CASSLAGTSGYNEQFF.